The next 26 T cell receptor beta chains were all read from a single sample in a study of T-cell memory formation after mild COVID-19. TCRdb called the 5' RACE reads again in MiXCR, with one record for every CDR3 protein. The data hold approximately 180,000 distinct CDR3 sequences, with around 15% observed a single time. Material: PBMCs or a T cell subset sorted from them (not recorded which). The receptors were gathered from an adult woman who had mild COVID-19 (a few samples of this study predate the infection). Cell type and time point are not known.

The table lists this clonotype with a few counts. The rearrangement links TRBV3-1 to TRBJ1-2; D uncertain. The CDR3 has 16 residues. V lost 8 bases and J lost 2, with 21 bases in between. Germline V gene lookup returns CDR1 LGHDT and CDR2 YNNKEL (reference sequence). The CDR3 is CASGRRTGKRNYGYTF. For the CDR3, the DNA is TGTGCCAGCGGACGACGAACCGGAAAGAGGAACTATGGCTACACCTTC.

The CDR3 sequence is CASSEGQGGDEQYF. CDR3 coding DNA: TGTGCCAGCAGCGAGGGACAGGGTGGGGACGAGCAGTACTTC. The chain is built from TRBV9 and TRBJ2-7; 9 bases align to TRBD1. The V segment lost 3 bases and the J segment 5 bases; nucleotides outside the gene matches: 6. Germline V gene lookup returns CDR1 SGDLS and CDR2 YYNGEE. There are 14 residues in the CDR3.

The rearrangement uses TRBV6-1 and TRBJ2-7; 7 bases line up with TRBD1. Germline values: CDR1 MNHNS, CDR2 SASEGT. Germline trimming cut 5 bases from V and 3 bases from J; bases unmatched to any gene: 7. This CDR3 comprises 14 residues. The CDR3 loop is CASSNSGTVYEQYF. The CDR3 DNA sequence: TGTGCCAGCAGTAACTCCGGGACAGTCTACGAGCAGTACTTC.

The CDR3, as DNA: TGTGCCAGCAGCTCCCCTAGCGGGGGCCACTACAATGAGCAGTTCTTC. Protein product: CASSSPSGGHYNEQFF. The chain employs TRBV7-2 and TRBJ2-1, with 10 bases fitting TRBD2. Trimming cost V 4 bases and J 3 bases; bases outside gene matches: 6. Germline V gene sequence: CDR1 SGHTA, CDR2 FQGNSA. The CDR3 sequence is 16 residues long.

This sequence joins TRBV2 and TRBJ2-5; 9 bases are shared with TRBD1. The CDR3 runs 14 residues. The germline CDR1 and CDR2 sequences are SNHLY and FYNNEI. J lost 4 bases, V lost 3 bases, and 3 bases had no gene match. In DNA form, the CDR3 reads TGTGCCAGCAGTGATTTGACAGGGGGAGAGACCCAGTACTTC. It translates to CASSDLTGGETQYF. The whole variable domain, remainder taken from reference TRBV2 and TRBJ2-5, is EPEVTQTPSHQVTQMGQEVILRCVPISNHLYFYWYRQILGQKVEFLVSFYNNEISEKSEIFDDQFSVERPDGSNFTLKIRSTKLEDSAMYFCASSDLTGGETQYFGPGTRLLVL.

This clonotype was observed a few times. V is TRBV5-5 and J is TRBJ2-1, with D perhaps matching TRBD1 or TRBD2 (5 bases each). The CDR3 extends over 15 amino acids. CDR1 is SGHKS and CDR2 is YYEKEE in the germline V gene (reference sequence). V lost 1 base to trimming and J lost 5 bases, with 13 bases between them. In nucleotides, the CDR3 is TGTGCCAGCAGCTTGTTGTCCGGGGCTAACAATGAGCAGTTCTTC. Its translation: CASSLLSGANNEQFF.

The chain employs TRBV5-1 and TRBJ2-5; perhaps TRBD2 as D (5 bases). The ends were cut back, 2 bases at V and 5 bases at J, with 10 bases in the middle. This CDR3 region has 13 residues. Germline V CDR1 and CDR2: SGHRS, YFSETQ. The CDR3 protein is CASSFGVAETQYF. For the CDR3, the DNA is TGCGCCAGCAGCTTCGGGGTAGCGGAGACCCAGTACTTC.

In its sample, this clonotype was seen many times. V and J are TRBV10-3 and TRBJ2-7; D is tentatively TRBD1 or TRBD2 (5 bases each). Trimming removed 9 bases from V and 0 bases from J, with 15 bases in between. This CDR3 is built from 14 residues. The V gene's germline CDR1 is ENHRY and CDR2 SYGVKD. The CDR3 DNA reads TGTGCCATATGGGACGGTATTAGCTCCTACGAGCAGTACTTC. Amino acid sequence: CAIWDGISSYEQYF.

This clonotype has only a few counts. This rearrangement joins TRBV12-3 or TRBV12-4 to TRBJ2-5; D remains ambiguous. The CDR3 is 12 amino acids. Trimming cost V 8 bases and J 1 base, with 8 bases left between them. In nucleotides, the CDR3 is TGTGCCAGCGGCCCGGGCCAAGAGACCCAGTACTTC. This codes for CASGPGQETQYF.

The chain combines TRBV7-9 with TRBJ1-1; D gene unclear. CDR1 SEHNR and CDR2 FQNEAQ come from the germline V gene (reference sequence). The CDR3 length is 13 residues. Trimming took 4 bases from V and 0 from J, leaving 6 bases between them. The CDR3 nucleotides read TGTGCCAGCAGCTACCCAGTGAACACTGAAGCTTTCTTT. It specifies CASSYPVNTEAFF.

This clonotype was seen ten or more times. V and J are TRBV4-2 and TRBJ2-3; a weak D match, TRBD1 (5 bases). This CDR3 has 16 residues. Trimming removed 2 bases at V and 3 bases at J, with 15 bases between. Germline V gene sequence: CDR1 LGHNA, CDR2 YNFKEQ. The CDR3 protein is CASSQRIRTRTDTQYF. The CDR3 DNA is TGTGCCAGCAGCCAACGGATTAGGACACGGACAGATACGCAGTATTTT.

This clonotype was recorded a few times. The genes are TRBV19 and TRBJ2-1, with 10 bases aligning to TRBD1. V lost 6 bases to trimming and J lost 5 bases; unmatched junction nucleotides: 7. This CDR3 comprises 15 residues. Germline lookup yields CDR1 LNHDA and CDR2 SQIVND (reference sequence). The DNA of the CDR3 is TGTGCCAGTAGGCGGACCGGGACAGGGGACAATGAGCAGTTCTTC. Translation: CASRRTGTGDNEQFF.

This clonotype has a handful of counts. The chain has TRBV7-8 and TRBJ2-1; 7 bases align to TRBD1. Germline V gene lookup returns CDR1 SGHVS and CDR2 FQNEAQ. This CDR3 is built from 14 residues. V was clipped by 4 bases and J by 7 bases; unmatched bases: 7. CDR3 protein: CASSSQTGRNEQFF. The CDR3 DNA follows: TGTGCCAGCAGCTCGCAGACAGGGAGAAATGAGCAGTTCTTC.

The rearrangement links TRBV20-1 to TRBJ2-1; TRBD2 matches 9 bases. Germline V lookup: CDR1 DFQATT, CDR2 SNEGSKA (reference sequence). The J segment lost 5 bases and the V segment lost 0 bases, leaving 14 bases of the junction unmatched. CDR3 length equals 18 residues. The DNA for the CDR3 is TGCAGTGCTAGAGATGGTGGCGGGAGGGATCCGGTAAACAATGAGCAGTTCTTC. This translates into CSARDGGGRDPVNNEQFF.

This clonotype came up a few times. The rearrangement joins TRBV10-3 to TRBJ2-3; D might be TRBD2 (6 bases). CDR3 size: 16 residues. The germline V gene has CDR1 ENHRY and CDR2 SYGVKD. Trimming left V 4 bases short and J 4 bases short, with 18 bases between. As DNA, the CDR3 is TGTGCCATCAGTGGATCACTAGCTGGAGGGGCAGATACGCAGTATTTT. This translates into CAISGSLAGGADTQYF.

This clonotype was found a few times. The gene calls are TRBV6-5 and TRBJ2-2; 7 bases match TRBD1. Germline trimming cut 6 bases from V and 1 base from J; bases unmatched to any gene: 8. This CDR3 comprises 16 residues. Germline V gives CDR1 MNHEY, CDR2 SVGAGI. The CDR3 sequence is CASRGNRGQNTGELFF. The CDR3, as DNA: TGTGCCAGCAGGGGAAACAGGGGACAGAACACCGGGGAGCTGTTTTTT.

This clonotype was seen more than once but under ten times. V is TRBV27 and J is TRBJ1-6, with 9 bases matching TRBD1. Trimming cost V 2 bases and J 1 base; bases outside gene matches: 6. Germline assignment: CDR1 MNHEY and CDR2 SMNVEV (reference sequence). The CDR3 consists of 18 residues. The chain's CDR3 is CASSLRHGTGSYNSPLHF. Here the CDR3 DNA reads TGTGCCAGCAGTTTAAGGCACGGGACAGGGTCCTATAATTCACCCCTCCACTTT.

This clonotype was seen a handful of times. This sequence joins TRBV7-2 and TRBJ2-7; D call uncertain. The V end was cut by 0 bases, the J end by 2 bases, with 5 bases between. CDR1 is SGHTA and CDR2 is FQGNSA in the germline V gene. The CDR3 spans 13 residues. Here the CDR3 DNA reads TGTGCCAGCAGCTTAGCTGGAGCCTACGAGCAGTACTTC. The encoded protein is CASSLAGAYEQYF.

The table lists this clonotype with many counts. The rearrangement links TRBV4-2 to TRBJ2-3, with 9 bases lining up with TRBD2. Germline CDR1 reads LGHNA; CDR2 reads YNFKEQ. Trimming at V came to 1 base and at J to 4 bases, leaving 0 bases not matched to a gene. The CDR3 loop spans 14 amino acids. CDR3 in DNA: TGTGCCAGCAGCCAAGGGACTAGCGCAGATACGCAGTATTTT. Its protein is CASSQGTSADTQYF.

The chain has TRBV29-1 and TRBJ1-3; TRBD1 might be the D (5 bases). Germline V gives CDR1 SQVTM, CDR2 ANQGSEA. Between the trimmed V and J ends, which lost 7 bases and 0 bases, there was a span of 13 bases. This CDR3 region has 14 residues. Here the CDR3 reads CSARDGTSGNTIYF. The DNA for the CDR3 is TGCAGCGCCCGGGACGGAACCTCTGGAAACACCATATATTTT.

This clonotype turned up a few times. The V gene is TRBV4-2, the J gene TRBJ2-3, with D possibly called TRBD1 or TRBD2 (6 bases each). CDR3 length equals 17 residues. V was shortened by 0 bases and J by 2 bases, with 15 bases between the two germline ends. Germline V CDR1 and CDR2: LGHNA, YNFKEQ. This CDR3 reads CASSQDLAGTPTDTQYF. As DNA, the CDR3 is TGTGCCAGCAGCCAAGATCTGGCGGGGACACCCACAGATACGCAGTATTTT.

This chain connects TRBV20-1 to TRBJ2-7, with 9 bases identical to TRBD1. Unmatched junction bases numbered 6, after V lost 3 bases and J lost 3 bases. Germline CDR1 DFQATT, CDR2 SNEGSKA (reference sequence). The CDR3 contains 14 residues. The CDR3, as DNA: TGCAGTGCTAGGATAGTGACAGGGGGCTACGAGCAGTACTTC. It encodes CSARIVTGGYEQYF.

This clonotype was detected many times. This chain connects TRBV5-4 to TRBJ2-3; no definite D call. CDR1 SGHNT and CDR2 YYREEE come from the germline V gene (reference sequence). The CDR3 length is 15 residues. Trimming took 0 bases from V and 1 from J, leaving 9 bases between them. The DNA for the CDR3 is TGTGCCAGCAGCTTGGATATGGTGGGCACAGATACGCAGTATTTT. This sequence encodes CASSLDMVGTDTQYF.

The table lists this clonotype with a few counts. This chain joins TRBV7-2 and TRBJ2-3; 9 bases line up with TRBD2. The germline CDR1 and CDR2 sequences are SGHTA and FQGNSA. CDR3 length: 15 residues. J was trimmed by 4 bases and V by 2 bases; bases with no gene match: 4. The CDR3 spells CASSLRAGGPDTQYF. In DNA, the CDR3 is TGTGCCAGCAGCTTAAGAGCGGGGGGTCCAGATACGCAGTATTTT.

The chain uses TRBV10-3 and TRBJ2-7; D is possibly TRBD2 (5 bases). Germline V CDR1 and CDR2: ENHRY, SYGVKD. This CDR3 spans 14 amino acids. V lost 1 base, J lost 4 bases, and 11 bases lay in between. CDR3 amino acids: CAISELLVVYEQYF. The CDR3 region has the DNA TGTGCCATCAGTGAGTTACTAGTTGTTTACGAGCAGTACTTC.

The chain uses TRBV24-1 and TRBJ2-2, with D perhaps TRBD2 (6 bases). From germline, CDR1 is KGHDR and CDR2 SFDVKD. Deletions cut 8 bases from V and 1 base from J, with 7 bases between. The CDR3 contains 13 residues. CDR3 sequence: CATNGGNTGELFF. CDR3 sequence (DNA): TGTGCCACCAACGGGGGGAACACCGGGGAGCTGTTTTTT.